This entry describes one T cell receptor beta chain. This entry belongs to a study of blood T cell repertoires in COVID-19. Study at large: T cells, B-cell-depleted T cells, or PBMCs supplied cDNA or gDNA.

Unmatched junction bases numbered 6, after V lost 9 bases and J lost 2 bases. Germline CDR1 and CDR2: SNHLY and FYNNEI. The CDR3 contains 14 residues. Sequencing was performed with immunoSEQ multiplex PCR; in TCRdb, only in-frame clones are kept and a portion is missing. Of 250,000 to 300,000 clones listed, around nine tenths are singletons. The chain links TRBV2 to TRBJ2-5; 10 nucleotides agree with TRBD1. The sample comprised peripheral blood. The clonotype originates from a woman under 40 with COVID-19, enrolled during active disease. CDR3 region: CASSGTGEQETQYF. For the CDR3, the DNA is TGTGCCAGTTCCGGGACAGGGGAACAAGAGACCCAGTACTTC.